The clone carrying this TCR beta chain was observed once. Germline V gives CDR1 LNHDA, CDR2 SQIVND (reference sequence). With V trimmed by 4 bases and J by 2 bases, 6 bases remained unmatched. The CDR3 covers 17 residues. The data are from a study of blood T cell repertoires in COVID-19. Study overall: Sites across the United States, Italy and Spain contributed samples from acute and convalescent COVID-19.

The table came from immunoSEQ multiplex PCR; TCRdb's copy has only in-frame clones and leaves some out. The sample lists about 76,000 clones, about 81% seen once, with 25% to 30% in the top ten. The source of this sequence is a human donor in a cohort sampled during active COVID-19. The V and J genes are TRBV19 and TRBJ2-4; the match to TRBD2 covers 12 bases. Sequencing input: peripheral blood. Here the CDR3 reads CASSKSSGGASKNIQYF. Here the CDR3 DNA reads TGTGCCAGTAGTAAATCTAGCGGGGGGGCTTCCAAAAACATTCAGTACTTC.